This T cell receptor (beta chain) was observed in a study of control samples from healthy donors and cancer patients. TCRdb's copy holds only in-frame clones and misses some; the assay was immunoSEQ multiplex PCR. The table lists about 140,000 clones, more than 90% of them singletons, with over 9% in the top ten. The V end was cut by 4 bases, the J end by 4 bases, with 13 bases between. This CDR3 region has 15 residues. CDR1 MNHEY and CDR2 SVGEGT come from the germline V gene. The source material was blood. The clonotype comes from a man aged 25-40 years in good health. The rearrangement uses TRBV6-2 or TRBV6-3 and TRBJ2-2, with D perhaps TRBD2 (5 bases). The CDR3 loop is CASSWSGTSTGELFF. The CDR3 DNA reads as TGTGCCAGCAGTTGGTCCGGCACTAGCACCGGGGAGCTGTTTTTT.